Here is one T cell receptor beta chain with its context. What it binds is unknown. As healthy controls, volunteers from a blood bank in Maryland, USA, were used. Germline CDR1 SGHDT, CDR2 YYEEEE. The CDR3 extends over 15 amino acids. V dropped 6 bases and J dropped 3 bases, with 17 bases sitting between them. The method for making cDNA was 5'RACE, and it used 10-nucleotide random UMIs. Using its own MiXCR run on the 5' RACE reads, TCRdb lists one record per CDR3 protein. The table includes tens of thousands of distinct CDR3 sequences, 17% detected once. The data were taken from a study of neurological immune-mediated disorders. General observations from the study: HTLV-1-associated myelopathy had the most TCR clonal expansion, and multiple sclerosis had the least, less than healthy controls.

The TCR sequence derives from a woman aged 40 to 50 in good health. The rearrangement links TRBV5-6 to TRBJ2-3; no firm D call. The sequenced sample was PBMCs. DNA for the CDR3: TGTGCCAGCACCTCGATCCTCCAAGGGACAGATACGCAGTATTTT. Its translation is CASTSILQGTDTQYF.